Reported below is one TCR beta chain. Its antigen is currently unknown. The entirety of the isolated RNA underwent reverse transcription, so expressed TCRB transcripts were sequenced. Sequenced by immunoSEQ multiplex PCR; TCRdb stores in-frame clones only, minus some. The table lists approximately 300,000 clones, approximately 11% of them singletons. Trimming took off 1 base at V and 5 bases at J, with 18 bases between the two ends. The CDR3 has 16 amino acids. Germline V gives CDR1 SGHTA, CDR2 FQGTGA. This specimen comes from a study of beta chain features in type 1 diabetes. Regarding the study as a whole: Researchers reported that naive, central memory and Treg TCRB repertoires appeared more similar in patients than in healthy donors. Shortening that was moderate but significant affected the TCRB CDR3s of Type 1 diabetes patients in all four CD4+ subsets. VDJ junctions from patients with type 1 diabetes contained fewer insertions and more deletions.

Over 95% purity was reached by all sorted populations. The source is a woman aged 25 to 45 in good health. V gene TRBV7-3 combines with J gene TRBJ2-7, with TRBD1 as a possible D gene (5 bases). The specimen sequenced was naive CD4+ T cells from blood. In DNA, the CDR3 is TGTGCCAGCAGCTTAATGATGGGAACAGGCCCCAACGAGCAGTACTTC. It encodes CASSLMMGTGPNEQYF.